Listed here are 20 T cell receptor beta chains from one sample, sequenced in a study of CD8 T cells in Susac syndrome. With random hexamers, reverse transcription was performed on about 0.5 to 1 ug of RNA. TCRdb re-derived calls from the immunoSEQ multiplex PCR reads in MiXCR, one entry per CDR3 protein. Of roughly 60,000 distinct CDR3 sequences in the sample, around nine tenths were seen once. Sequences were obtained from CD8+ T cells from PBMCs. These receptors all stem from a human donor in good health.

The J gene is TRBJ2-7, the V gene TRBV29-1; TRBD1 matches 10 bases. V shed 1 base and J 0 bases; nucleotides not matched to a gene: 3. In germline, CDR1 is SQVTM, CDR2 ANQGSEA. The CDR3 extends over 15 amino acids. This CDR3 is CSVEGGTGDSYEQYF. The DNA for the CDR3 is TGCAGCGTTGAAGGTGGGACAGGGGACTCCTACGAGCAGTACTTC.

The CDR3 loop is CASSSWGQSSYEQYF. The CDR3 DNA reads TGTGCCAGCAGCTCATGGGGACAGAGCTCCTACGAGCAGTACTTC. The chain uses TRBV2 and TRBJ2-7, with 7 bases lining up with TRBD1. V shed 6 bases, J shed 0 bases, and the junction held 8 bases outside the gene matches. Looked up from germline, CDR1 is SNHLY and CDR2 is FYNNEI. The CDR3 runs 15 residues.

This clonotype is a singleton in its sample. The rearrangement joins TRBV29-1 to TRBJ1-2; maybe TRBD1 (5 bases). The CDR3 totals 16 residues. Per germline, CDR1 SQVTM and CDR2 ANQGSEA. Trimming stripped 6 bases from V and 4 bases from J, with 24 bases between. CDR3 bases: TGCAGCGTCAACGCCCCGACAGACGACTTTGGCTATGGCTACACCTTC. Its translation is CSVNAPTDDFGYGYTF.

The V and J genes are TRBV4-1 and TRBJ1-5; the D gene is possibly TRBD1 (6 bases). CDR3 length: 14 residues. The ends were cut back, 4 bases at V and 1 base at J, with 8 bases in the middle. CDR1 and CDR2 from the germline V gene are MGHRA and YSYEKL. The CDR3 spells CASSPGTSNQPQHF. The CDR3, as DNA: TGCGCCAGCAGCCCCGGGACAAGCAATCAGCCCCAGCATTTT.

This clonotype showed up just a few times. Its ends do not fully match the called genes, so a read error is possible. This rearrangement joins TRBV27 to TRBJ2-7; TRBD2 aligns across 9 bases. There are 14 residues in the CDR3. CDR1 is MNHEY, CDR2 SMNVEV, per germline (reference sequence). The DNA for the CDR3 is TGTGCCAGCAGTTTATTTAGCGGGGGCTACGAACAGTACTTC. Protein product: CASSLFSGGYEQYF.

A remark on this clonotype: Mismatch with germline at one junction end may stem from a read error. This chain joins TRBV6-1 and TRBJ2-7; D is perhaps TRBD1 or TRBD2 (5 bases each). This CDR3 has 15 amino acids. Germline V CDR1 and CDR2: MNHNS, SASEGT. CDR3 sequence reads: CASSEGRETQYEQYF. CDR3 nucleotide sequence: TGTGCCAGCAGCGAAGGCAGGGAGACGCAGTACGAGCAGTACTTC.

The chain is built from TRBV20-1 and TRBJ1-2, with a tentative D call TRBD1 (6 bases). The V and J ends lost 3 bases and 3 bases respectively, with 17 bases between them. The CDR3 spans 15 residues. Per germline, CDR1 DFQATT and CDR2 SNEGSKA (reference sequence). The CDR3 loop reads CSARSYRESDYGYTF. In DNA, the CDR3 is TGCAGTGCTAGGAGTTACAGGGAGTCGGACTATGGCTACACCTTC.

This clonotype came up once. The gene calls are TRBV18 and TRBJ2-4; no clear D gene. V was shortened by 0 bases and J by 0 bases, with 6 bases between the two germline ends. In germline, CDR1 is KGHSH, CDR2 LQKENI. The CDR3 loop spans 15 amino acids. The CDR3 region is CASSPPWAAKNIQYF. The CDR3 DNA follows: TGTGCCAGCTCACCACCGTGGGCAGCCAAAAACATTCAGTACTTC. Combining the CDR3 with reference TRBV18 and TRBJ2-4 gives the whole variable domain NAGVMQNPRHLVRRRGQEARLRCSPMKGHSHVYWYRQLPEEGLKFMVYLQKENIIDESGMPKERFSAEFPKEGPSILRIQQVVRGDSAAYFCASSPPWAAKNIQYFGAGTRLSVL.

The rearrangement uses TRBV9 and TRBJ2-3, with D tentatively TRBD2 (7 bases). The V gene lost 0 bases and the J gene lost 4 bases, with 15 bases spanning the gap. The CDR3 covers 16 residues. Germline V lookup: CDR1 SGDLS, CDR2 YYNGEE. CDR3 loop: CASSVGAGAHADTQYF. Here the CDR3 DNA reads TGTGCCAGCAGCGTAGGCGCGGGGGCCCATGCAGATACGCAGTATTTT.

The chain uses TRBV7-3 and TRBJ2-1; 9 nucleotides line up with TRBD2. Losses at the gene ends were 1 base for V and 4 bases for J; bases not matched to a gene: 8. Germline V lookup: CDR1 SGHTA, CDR2 FQGTGA. CDR3 length: 17 amino acids. The CDR3 here is CASSLNHGGGGYNEQFF. The CDR3 DNA follows: TGTGCCAGCAGCTTAAATCATGGCGGGGGGGGTTACAATGAGCAGTTCTTC.

The rearrangement uses TRBV12-3 or TRBV12-4 and TRBJ1-2; 7 nucleotides line up with TRBD1. This CDR3 has 15 amino acids. The V gene end was trimmed by 4 bases and the J gene end by 4 bases; junction bases not matched to a gene: 9. CDR3 loop: CASSSGTAGAYGYTF. CDR3 nucleotide sequence: TGTGCCAGCAGTTCCGGGACAGCCGGTGCCTATGGCTACACCTTC.

The rearrangement joins TRBV27 to TRBJ2-1, with D possibly TRBD2 on 7 matching bases. V was cut by 0 bases and J by 3 bases, with 12 bases left in between. Germline V gene sequence: CDR1 MNHEY, CDR2 SMNVEV (reference sequence). The CDR3 spans 16 residues. CDR3 loop: CASSLSRGAFYNEQFF. Written as DNA, the CDR3 is TGTGCCAGCAGTTTATCACGGGGGGCCTTCTACAATGAGCAGTTCTTC.

This chain connects TRBV11-2 to TRBJ1-1; 7 nucleotides align to TRBD1. CDR3 size: 12 residues. V was clipped by 11 bases and J by 5 bases; unmatched bases: 8. From germline, CDR1 is SGHAT and CDR2 FQNNGV. CDR3 sequence: CASQGGGTEAFF. CDR3 sequence (DNA): TGTGCCTCCCAGGGGGGGGGTACTGAAGCTTTCTTT.

The V call is TRBV12-3 or TRBV12-4, the J call TRBJ2-7; 9 bases are a match to TRBD1. V shed 4 bases, J shed 4 bases, and the junction held 8 bases outside the gene matches. This CDR3 contains 15 residues. The CDR3 spells CASSSSGTGLYEQYF. CDR3 coding DNA: TGTGCCAGCAGTTCCTCCGGGACAGGGTTGTACGAGCAGTACTTC.

The chain has TRBV9 and TRBJ1-5; D might be TRBD1 (5 bases). Trimming took off 0 bases at V and 4 bases at J, with 11 bases between the two ends. The V gene's germline CDR1 is SGDLS and CDR2 YYNGEE. The CDR3 is made up of 15 amino acids. As DNA, the CDR3 is TGTGCCAGCAGCGTAGGTACAGGAAGGAATCAGCCCCAGCATTTT. Protein sequence: CASSVGTGRNQPQHF.

This clonotype appeared once. The chain combines TRBV27 with TRBJ1-2; 7 bases match TRBD1. CDR1 is MNHEY and CDR2 is SMNVEV in the germline V gene (reference sequence). The ends lost 6 bases at V and 2 bases at J; junction bases unmatched: 6. The CDR3 is 14 residues long. The CDR3 nucleotides are TGTGCCAGCAGCTGGACAGGCCCCAACTATGGCTACACCTTC. This encodes CASSWTGPNYGYTF.

The chain couples TRBV5-1 to TRBJ1-1; 10 bases map to TRBD1. V trimming: 5 bases; J trimming: 0 bases; junction bases outside the gene matches: 10. The germline V gene encodes CDR1 SGHRS and CDR2 YFSETQ. The CDR3 contains 17 residues. The CDR3 is CASSRRDRGIMNTEAFF. The CDR3 DNA reads TGCGCCAGCAGTCGCCGGGACAGGGGAATTATGAACACTGAAGCTTTCTTT.

This sequence joins TRBV3-1 and TRBJ2-2; D is possibly TRBD2 (6 bases). In germline, CDR1 is LGHDT, CDR2 YNNKEL (reference sequence). Trimming shortened V by 6 bases and J by 7 bases, and 15 bases separated the two germline ends. The CDR3 extends over 14 amino acids. The CDR3 region has the DNA TGTGCCAGCAGTCTAGCGTCGGGTGGCGGGGAGCTGTTTTTT. Protein: CASSLASGGGELFF.

The chain has TRBV7-9 and TRBJ2-5; TRBD2 matches 10 bases. The V and J ends lost 2 bases and 5 bases, in that order; junction bases with no gene match: 14. In germline, CDR1 is SEHNR, CDR2 FQNEAQ (reference sequence). This CDR3 is 18 amino acids long. The CDR3 loop is CASSLSRGASGGMETQYF. The CDR3 region has the DNA TGTGCCAGCAGCTTATCTCGGGGGGCTAGCGGGGGCATGGAGACCCAGTACTTC.

This chain uses TRBV20-1 with TRBJ2-7; D gene ambiguous. V lost 6 bases and J 3 bases, leaving 12 bases between the germline ends. The germline V gene encodes CDR1 DFQATT and CDR2 SNEGSKA (reference sequence). The CDR3 runs to 12 residues. The CDR3 nucleotides are TGCAGTGCAGCCCTGACCAACTACGAGCAGTACTTC. Its translation: CSAALTNYEQYF.